A single sample is the source of the 20 T cell receptor beta chains below, sequenced in a study of cytomegalovirus exposure and HLA in healthy donors. The PCR made use of 60 Vbeta and 13 Jbeta primers. Repertoires were generated with immunoSEQ multiplex PCR, while TCRdb's copy carries only in-frame clones and drops some. The data hold nearly 200,000 clones, with approximately 85% observed a single time. Specimen: PBMCs. These receptors were taken from a woman aged 50 to 60 in good health and CMV-seropositive.

The chain is built from TRBV6-1 and TRBJ1-2; possibly TRBD1 for D (5 bases). The germline V gene encodes CDR1 MNHNS and CDR2 SASEGT. There are 15 residues in the CDR3. Trimming shortened V by 2 bases and J by 0 bases, and 10 bases separated the two germline ends. CDR3 nucleotides: TGTGCCAGCAGTGAAACAGGCAGACCTAACTATGGCTACACCTTC. It is translated as CASSETGRPNYGYTF.

CDR3 DNA sequence: TGTGCCAGCAGCCCCGACAGGGTTGGTGAGCAGTTCTTC. Amino acid sequence: CASSPDRVGEQFF. The chain joins TRBV11-2 to TRBJ2-1; 7 nucleotides line up with TRBD1. Germline V gives CDR1 SGHAT, CDR2 FQNNGV. With V trimmed by 5 bases and J by 9 bases, 7 bases remained unmatched. The length of the CDR3 is 13 residues.

A few counts support this clone. This rearrangement joins TRBV15 to TRBJ2-3; D call uncertain. Trimming took off 4 bases at V and 8 bases at J, with 10 bases between the two ends. The CDR3 covers 12 residues. Germline V gene data show CDR1 as LNHNV and CDR2 as YYDKDF (reference sequence). This chain's CDR3 is CATSTTSATQYF. CDR3 coding DNA: TGTGCCACCAGCACGACTTCGGCTACGCAGTATTTT.

The rearrangement joins TRBV11-2 to TRBJ1-6; D gene ambiguous. Germline V CDR1 and CDR2: SGHAT, FQNNGV. Trimming removed 5 bases from V and 3 bases from J, with 11 bases in between. The CDR3 contains 15 residues. The DNA of the CDR3 is TGTGCCAGCAGCCGAACAGCCATCTATAATTCACCCCTCCACTTT. Its translation is CASSRTAIYNSPLHF.

The rearrangement uses TRBV6-1 and TRBJ2-7; D gene uncertain. The CDR3 covers 11 residues. CDR1 is MNHNS, CDR2 SASEGT, per germline. V was trimmed by 5 bases and J by 2 bases, leaving 4 bases between them. The CDR3 loop reads CASSQTYEQYF. Here the CDR3 DNA reads TGTGCCAGCAGTCAGACCTACGAGCAGTACTTC.

V is TRBV28 and J is TRBJ2-1, with 9 nucleotides matching TRBD2. With 8 bases clipped from V and 7 bases from J, the junction kept 12 bases outside the gene matches. The CDR3 contains 15 residues. Germline V lookup: CDR1 MDHEN, CDR2 SYDVKM. The CDR3 is CASVVREGPLNEQFF. The CDR3 region has the DNA TGTGCCAGCGTAGTGCGGGAGGGCCCCTTAAATGAGCAGTTCTTC.

The chain employs TRBV9 and TRBJ2-1, with TRBD2 matching over 8 bases. V shed 0 bases and J 7 bases; nucleotides not matched to a gene: 6. Per germline, CDR1 SGDLS and CDR2 YYNGEE. The CDR3 length is 15 residues. CDR3 nucleotide sequence: TGTGCCAGCAGCGTAGGAATAGCGGGAAGGAATGAGCAGTTCTTC. Amino acid sequence: CASSVGIAGRNEQFF.

The DNA for the CDR3 is TGTGCCAGCAGCTTAGCGGGAGGGCCTTACGAGCAGTACTTC. Protein: CASSLAGGPYEQYF. The J gene is TRBJ2-7, the V gene TRBV11-2; 8 nucleotides match TRBD2. Germline CDR1 and CDR2: SGHAT and FQNNGV. The CDR3 has 14 residues. V lost 1 base, J lost 4 bases, and 3 bases stayed unmatched.

This chain connects TRBV9 to TRBJ2-1; 10 nucleotides match TRBD1. The germline gives CDR1 SGDLS, CDR2 YYNGEE. Trimming took 2 bases from V and 0 from J; bases not matched to a gene: 17. The CDR3 runs 21 residues. DNA for the CDR3: TGTGCCAGCAGCGTCCCGGCAGGGGGACAGGGGACTCCAAGCTCCTACAATGAGCAGTTCTTC. Its translation is CASSVPAGGQGTPSSYNEQFF. Complete variable domain (other parts from reference TRBV9 and TRBJ2-1): DSGVTQTPKHLITATGQRVTLRCSPRSGDLSVYWYQQSLDQGLQFLIQYYNGEERAKGNILERFSAQQFPDLHSELNLSSLELGDSALYFCASSVPAGGQGTPSSYNEQFFGPGTRLTVL.

The sample holds one count of this clone. The V and J genes are TRBV5-6 and TRBJ2-7; TRBD2 matches 8 bases. Germline V gives CDR1 SGHDT, CDR2 YYEEEE. J lost 1 base, V lost 3 bases, and 6 bases had no gene match. This CDR3 region has 15 residues. The chain's CDR3 is CASSYTGTRSYEQYF. CDR3 DNA: TGTGCCAGCAGCTATACCGGGACTAGATCCTACGAGCAGTACTTC.

This sequence joins TRBV9 and TRBJ2-7; 9 bases map to TRBD2. The CDR3 sequence is 16 residues long. Germline lookup yields CDR1 SGDLS and CDR2 YYNGEE. V was clipped by 2 bases and J by 0 bases; unmatched bases: 6. The CDR3 sequence is CASSVDSGGTSYEQYF. The CDR3 DNA is TGTGCCAGCAGCGTCGATAGCGGGGGAACCTCCTACGAGCAGTACTTC. The full variable domain, in which reference TRBV9 and TRBJ2-7 provide the parts outside the CDR3, is DSGVTQTPKHLITATGQRVTLRCSPRSGDLSVYWYQQSLDQGLQFLIQYYNGEERAKGNILERFSAQQFPDLHSELNLSSLELGDSALYFCASSVDSGGTSYEQYFGPGTRLTVT.

The chain carries TRBV19 and TRBJ1-2, with D maybe TRBD1 (5 bases). Trimming removed 6 bases at V and 6 bases at J, with 20 bases between. Germline V gene sequence: CDR1 LNHDA, CDR2 SQIVND (reference sequence). CDR3 length: 15 amino acids. The CDR3 spells CASSLRGRAWDGYTF. Written as DNA, the CDR3 is TGTGCCAGTAGCCTAAGGGGCAGGGCGTGGGATGGCTACACCTTC.

The rearrangement links TRBV5-1 to TRBJ2-5; possible D gene TRBD1, 5 bases. The CDR3 is 15 residues long. Per germline, CDR1 SGHRS and CDR2 YFSETQ. Trimming stripped 1 base from V and 3 bases from J, with 13 bases between. The CDR3, as DNA: TGCGCCAGCAGCTTGTCAGACAGAACCAAAGAGACCCAGTACTTC. Translation: CASSLSDRTKETQYF.

The V and J genes are TRBV10-2 and TRBJ2-6; no clear D gene. The V end was cut by 7 bases, the J end by 0 bases, with 7 bases between. The CDR3 is made up of 14 amino acids. The V gene's germline CDR1 is WSHSY and CDR2 SAAADI. The CDR3 DNA sequence: TGCGCCAGCACTATCGACTCTGGGGCCAACGTCCTGACTTTC. Translating gives CASTIDSGANVLTF.

The rearrangement uses TRBV5-1 and TRBJ1-3; D is unresolved. Per the germline V gene, CDR1 is SGHRS and CDR2 is YFSETQ. Trimming shortened V by 4 bases and J by 4 bases, and 9 bases separated the two germline ends. The CDR3 is 13 residues long. CDR3 region: CASSLNTGNTIYF. For the CDR3, the DNA is TGCGCCAGCAGCCTCAACACGGGAAACACCATATATTTT.

The chain uses TRBV6-5 and TRBJ2-3; D might be TRBD1 (6 bases). CDR1 and CDR2 (germline): MNHEY, SVGAGI. The CDR3 runs to 15 residues. Trimming removed 4 bases from V and 5 bases from J, with 16 bases in between. CDR3 nucleotides: TGTGCCAGCAGTTTGGCAGGGGTGGTAGGAGATACGCAGTATTTT. Amino acids: CASSLAGVVGDTQYF.

Only a few counts were recorded for this clone. The chain is built from TRBV2 and TRBJ2-1, with unresolved D. This CDR3 region has 13 residues. The V gene's germline CDR1 is SNHLY and CDR2 FYNNEI. Trimming removed 4 bases at V and 7 bases at J, with 11 bases between. The DNA for the CDR3 is TGTGCCAGCAGTGTAACCGTTCGGAATGAGCAGTTCTTC. Its translation: CASSVTVRNEQFF.

The chain employs TRBV28 and TRBJ2-4, with a weak D call TRBD1 (5 bases). Trimming took off 5 bases at V and 6 bases at J, with 14 bases between the two ends. The CDR3 runs 14 residues. Germline-derived CDR1 and CDR2 are MDHEN and SYDVKM. The CDR3 reads CASSPLGQGNIQYF. In DNA, the CDR3 is TGTGCCAGCAGTCCCCTCGGCCAGGGAAACATTCAGTACTTC.

The rearrangement uses TRBV7-9 and TRBJ1-1, with 7 bases lining up with TRBD1. CDR3 size: 15 residues. Germline values: CDR1 SEHNR, CDR2 FQNEAQ (reference sequence). Trimming cost V 0 bases and J 4 bases; bases outside gene matches: 5. CDR3 DNA: TGTGCCAGCAGCTTAGCTCCCGGGACAGCCACTGAAGCTTTCTTT. Amino acid sequence: CASSLAPGTATEAFF.

This clone was seen only once. The chain joins TRBV5-4 to TRBJ1-2; no definite D call. Germline CDR1 is SGHNT and CDR2 is YYREEE (reference sequence). V was trimmed by 4 bases and J by 7 bases, leaving 11 bases between them. This CDR3 is 12 amino acids long. CDR3 protein: CASSIPGGGYTF. In nucleotides, the CDR3 is TGTGCCAGCAGCATCCCGGGAGGTGGCTACACCTTC.